This entry is about one T cell receptor beta chain. Its target is unknown. PCR was performed using 60 Vbeta and 13 Jbeta primers. This table comes from immunoSEQ multiplex PCR, and its TCRdb copy is limited to in-frame clones, with some not included. The sample yields about 160,000 clones, roughly 77% seen once. Trimming pared 7 bases from V and 0 bases from J, leaving 15 bases between. The germline CDR1 and CDR2 sequences are MNHNS and SASEGT. The CDR3 loop spans 15 amino acids. The record originates from a study of cytomegalovirus exposure and HLA in healthy donors. Study results and limitations: Previous analysis showed most TCR beta V segments were productive about 87% or about 30% of the time.

The sample taken for sequencing was PBMCs. The clonotype comes from a woman between 18 and 29 years old in good health and CMV-seronegative. The chain links TRBV6-1 to TRBJ1-1; D is unclear. The CDR3 is CASTDHVLVNTEAFF. As DNA, the CDR3 is TGTGCCAGCACCGACCATGTGCTAGTGAACACTGAAGCTTTCTTT.